A single sample is the source of the 4 T cell receptor beta chains below, sequenced in a study of blood T cell repertoires in COVID-19. The assay was immunoSEQ multiplex PCR, and TCRdb's table has in-frame clones only and misses some. The data show more than 40,000 clones, 80% to 90% seen once. The sample comprised peripheral blood. The receptors here all came from a woman at least 80 years old with acute or convalescent COVID-19.

The chain recombines TRBV5-4 with TRBJ2-6; weak D call: TRBD2 (5 bases). The CDR3 is 18 residues long. The V and J ends lost 1 base and 0 bases respectively, with 14 bases between them. Germline-derived CDR1 and CDR2 are SGHNT and YYREEE (reference sequence). The DNA of the CDR3 is TGTGCCAGCAGCTTGAGTGAAGGAGGTAGCTCTGGGGCCAACGTCCTGACTTTC. Protein sequence: CASSLSEGGSSGANVLTF.

The rearrangement uses TRBV6-6 and TRBJ1-1, with 8 nucleotides matching TRBD1. Germline V gives CDR1 MNHNY, CDR2 SVGAGI (reference sequence). The ends lost 5 bases at V and 3 bases at J; junction bases unmatched: 2. CDR3 length: 13 residues. CDR3 DNA: TGTGCCAGCAGTACAGGGGGGGACACTGAAGCTTTCTTT. As protein: CASSTGGDTEAFF.

The chain is built from TRBV7-9 and TRBJ1-2, with 7 bases matching TRBD1. The CDR3 has 13 amino acids. V lost 3 bases and J lost 8; bases outside the gene matches: 6. Germline V gene sequence: CDR1 SEHNR, CDR2 FQNEAQ (reference sequence). CDR3 sequence reads: CASSLSGGQGYTF. The CDR3 nucleotides are TGTGCCAGCAGCTTGTCAGGGGGACAAGGCTACACCTTC.

The chain is built from TRBV4-1 and TRBJ1-1, with D perhaps TRBD1 (6 bases). V was clipped by 4 bases and J by 0 bases, with 15 bases between them. Germline-derived CDR1 and CDR2 are MGHRA and YSYEKL. CDR3 length equals 16 residues. CDR3 bases: TGCGCCAGCAGCCCCTCGGGACACCGCATGAACACTGAAGCTTTCTTT. Protein: CASSPSGHRMNTEAFF.